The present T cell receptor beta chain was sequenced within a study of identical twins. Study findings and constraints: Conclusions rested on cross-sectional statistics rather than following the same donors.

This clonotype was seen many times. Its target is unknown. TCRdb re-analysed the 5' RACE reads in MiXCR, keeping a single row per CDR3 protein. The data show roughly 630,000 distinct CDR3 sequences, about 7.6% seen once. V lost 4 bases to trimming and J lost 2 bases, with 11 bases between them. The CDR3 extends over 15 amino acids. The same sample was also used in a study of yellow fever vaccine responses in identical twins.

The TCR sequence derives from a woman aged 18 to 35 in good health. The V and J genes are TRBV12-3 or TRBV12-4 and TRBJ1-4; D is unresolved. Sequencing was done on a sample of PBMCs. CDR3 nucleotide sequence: TGTGCCAGCAGTTCCCCAGGCAATACTAATGAAAAACTGTTTTTT. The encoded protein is CASSSPGNTNEKLFF.